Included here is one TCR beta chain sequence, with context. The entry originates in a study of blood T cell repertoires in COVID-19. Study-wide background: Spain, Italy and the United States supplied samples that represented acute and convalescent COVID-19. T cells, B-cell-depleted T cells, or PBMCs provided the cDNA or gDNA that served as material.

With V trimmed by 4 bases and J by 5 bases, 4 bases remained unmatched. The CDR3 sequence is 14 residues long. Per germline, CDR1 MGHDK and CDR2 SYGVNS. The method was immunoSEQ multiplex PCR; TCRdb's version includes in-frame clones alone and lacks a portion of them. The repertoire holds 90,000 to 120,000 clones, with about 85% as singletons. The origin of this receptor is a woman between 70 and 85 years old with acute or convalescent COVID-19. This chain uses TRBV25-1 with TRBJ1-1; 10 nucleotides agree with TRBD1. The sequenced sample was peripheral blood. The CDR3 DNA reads TGTGCCAGCAGTGGTAGGACAGGGGGGACTGAAGCTTTCTTT. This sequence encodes CASSGRTGGTEAFF.